A single sample is the source of the 6 T cell receptor beta chains below, sequenced in a study of shared clonotypes between healthy human individuals. CD45RO-negative CD8 cells positively selected for CCR7 made up the naive population, which excluded terminally differentiated effector memory CD45RA+ cells. The protocol was immunoSEQ multiplex PCR, while the TCRdb copy is restricted to in-frame clones and leaves out a portion. The data contain 2 million to 2.5 million clones, 90% to 95% of them singletons. Specimen: naive CD8+ T cells from PBMCs. The source of these receptors is a man younger than 35 in good health. Some clones in this sample may be carry-over from other donors' samples.

The chain uses TRBV9 and TRBJ1-3; no definite D call. The V gene lost 0 bases and the J gene lost 1 base, with 14 bases spanning the gap. The CDR3 length is 17 residues. The germline gives CDR1 SGDLS, CDR2 YYNGEE. CDR3 loop: CASSVAIRPGSGNTIYF. The CDR3 bases are TGTGCCAGCAGCGTAGCCATACGACCGGGGTCTGGAAACACCATATATTTT.

The chain uses TRBV7-6 and TRBJ2-1, with 11 bases aligning to TRBD2. Trimming took 4 bases from V and 8 from J; bases not matched to a gene: 7. The V gene's germline CDR1 is SGHVS and CDR2 FNYEAQ. This CDR3 has 15 residues. The CDR3 here is CASSSLAGGGDEQFF. The DNA for the CDR3 is TGTGCCAGCAGCTCCCTAGCGGGAGGTGGCGATGAGCAGTTCTTC.

The rearrangement uses TRBV11-2 and TRBJ2-1, with 13 bases identical to TRBD2. The CDR3 spans 16 residues. J lost 3 bases, V lost 3 bases, and 2 bases had no gene match. Germline V lookup: CDR1 SGHAT, CDR2 FQNNGV. As DNA, the CDR3 is TGTGCCAGCAGCTTCGGACTAGCGGGAGTCTACAATGAGCAGTTCTTC. Amino acid sequence: CASSFGLAGVYNEQFF.

The rearrangement joins TRBV27 to TRBJ1-5; maybe TRBD1 (6 bases). The CDR3 extends over 16 amino acids. Looked up from germline, CDR1 is MNHEY and CDR2 is SMNVEV (reference sequence). Trimming cost V 1 base and J 4 bases, with 14 bases left between them. The CDR3 DNA is TGTGCCAGCAGTTTATGGTACAGTAGGGGGAATCAGCCCCAGCATTTT. It translates to CASSLWYSRGNQPQHF.

The rearrangement joins TRBV9 to TRBJ1-3; 8 nucleotides agree with TRBD1. The CDR3 length is 17 residues. Losses at the gene ends were 3 bases for V and 0 bases for J; bases not matched to a gene: 8. Germline V gene sequence: CDR1 SGDLS, CDR2 YYNGEE. The CDR3 spells CASSAGQGTFSGNTIYF. CDR3 DNA sequence: TGTGCCAGCAGCGCCGGACAGGGTACCTTCTCTGGAAACACCATATATTTT.

The chain joins TRBV28 to TRBJ1-1, with 8 positions matching TRBD1. V lost 2 bases and J lost 1; bases outside the gene matches: 6. Germline V gene lookup returns CDR1 MDHEN and CDR2 SYDVKM. The CDR3 is 16 amino acids. CDR3 residues: CASSLLLTGANTEAFF. For the CDR3, the DNA is TGTGCCAGCAGTTTACTATTGACAGGGGCGAACACTGAAGCTTTCTTT.